These T cell receptor beta chains were read from a single sample in a study of T cell repertoires in cytomegalovirus infection. Their antigen targets remain unknown. TCRdb reprocessed the reads with MiXCR, giving one entry per CDR3 protein. Here the sample spans about 920,000 distinct CDR3 sequences, about 33% being singletons. This specimen was cultured CD8+ T cells from PBMCs, taken from culture after CMV antigen stimulation. These receptors all stem from a human donor in good health (CMV status not recorded). Some clones in this sample may be carry-over from other donors' samples. Both conserved end residues are part of each CDR3. The D gene is left open where the match is weak. Size is omitted from some rows. Given values are once, few, many or a class for expanded clones.

J: TRBJ2-2
length: 16
V: TRBV6-5
D: TRBD2
size: NA
CDR3: CASSKRSGALGGELFF
DNA: TGTGCCAGCAGCAAACGTAGCGGGGCCCTGGGAGGGGAGCTGTTTTTT

J: TRBJ1-5
length: 15
V: TRBV12-3/TRBV12-4
D: NA
size: few
CDR3: CASSPHPYSNQPQHF
DNA: TGTGCCAGCAGTCCCCATCCGTATAGCAATCAGCCCCAGCATTTT

J: TRBJ1-6
length: 16
V: TRBV6-1
D: NA
size: many
CDR3: CASSEHLQYYNSPLHF
DNA: TGTGCCAGCAGTGAACACCTCCAGTACTATAATTCACCCCTCCACTTT

J: TRBJ1-5
length: 14
V: TRBV7-2
D: TRBD1
size: many
CDR3: CASSDGQGTQPQHF
DNA: TGTGCCAGCAGCGACGGACAGGGGACTCAGCCCCAGCATTTT

J: TRBJ1-2
length: 13
V: TRBV12-3/TRBV12-4
D: NA
size: NA
CDR3: CASSPVSGAGYTF
DNA: TGTGCCAGCAGTCCTGTGTCGGGGGCCGGCTACACCTTC

J: TRBJ1-5
length: 18
V: TRBV19
D: NA
size: NA
CDR3: CASSIPGMAVYSNQPQHF
DNA: TGTGCCAGTAGTATCCCAGGGATGGCCGTTTATAGCAATCAGCCCCAGCATTTT

J: TRBJ1-5
length: 15
V: TRBV6-1
D: NA
size: few
CDR3: CASSAADYSNQPQHF
DNA: TGTGCCAGCAGTGCAGCCGATTATAGCAATCAGCCCCAGCATTTT

J: TRBJ1-6
length: 14
V: TRBV2
D: TRBD1
size: NA
CDR3: CASQIGTGNSPLHF
DNA: TGTGCCAGCCAGATTGGGACAGGGAATTCACCCCTCCACTTT

J: TRBJ2-6
length: 17
V: TRBV27
D: TRBD1
size: few
CDR3: CASSSGQGARGANVLTF
DNA: TGTGCCAGCAGTTCCGGACAGGGGGCGCGTGGGGCCAACGTCCTGACTTTC

J: TRBJ2-1
length: 16
V: TRBV7-3
D: TRBD2
size: NA
CDR3: CASSLTSGLAGNEQFF
DNA: TGTGCCAGCAGCTTAACGTCGGGACTAGCGGGTAATGAGCAGTTCTTC

J: TRBJ1-1
length: 14
V: TRBV6-2/TRBV6-3
D: NA
size: few
CDR3: CASRPFGGDTEAFF
DNA: TGTGCCAGCAGACCGTTTGGGGGAGACACTGAAGCTTTCTTT

J: TRBJ2-3
length: 15
V: TRBV7-2
D: TRBD2
size: many
CDR3: CASSRGTSGGDTQYF
DNA: TGTGCCAGCAGCCGCGGGACTAGCGGGGGGGATACGCAGTATTTT

J: TRBJ1-6
length: 15
V: TRBV20-1
D: TRBD1
size: few
CDR3: CSARDRGVANSPLHF
DNA: TGCAGTGCAAGGGACAGGGGCGTCGCTAATTCACCCCTCCACTTT

J: TRBJ2-3
length: 13
V: TRBV7-2
D: NA
size: few
CDR3: CASSYGGGDTQYF
DNA: TGTGCCAGCAGCTACGGAGGGGGAGATACGCAGTATTTT

J: TRBJ2-7
length: 14
V: TRBV27
D: NA
size: NA
CDR3: CASIAQGSAYEQYF
DNA: TGTGCCAGCATCGCCCAGGGATCTGCCTACGAGCAGTACTTC

J: TRBJ1-1
length: 15
V: TRBV5-6
D: NA
size: few
CDR3: CASSLGGPTWTEAFF
DNA: TGTGCCAGCAGCTTGGGGGGCCCAACGTGGACTGAAGCTTTCTTT

J: TRBJ1-5
length: 17
V: TRBV19
D: NA
size: once
CDR3: CASSIDLWRTTNQPQHF
DNA: TGTGCCAGTAGTATAGATCTGTGGCGGACTACCAATCAGCCCCAGCATTTT

J: TRBJ1-1
length: 16
V: TRBV5-5
D: TRBD1
size: NA
CDR3: CASTPRGDSWNTEAFF
DNA: TGTGCCAGCACTCCAAGGGGGGACAGTTGGAACACTGAAGCTTTCTTT

J: TRBJ2-1
length: 17
V: TRBV7-8
D: NA
size: many
CDR3: CASSALGGIGSYNEQFF
DNA: TGTGCCAGCAGCGCCCTCGGGGGCATAGGCTCCTACAATGAGCAGTTCTTC

J: TRBJ1-2
length: 16
V: TRBV9
D: TRBD1
size: few
CDR3: CASSVATWGGGNGYTF
DNA: TGTGCCAGCAGCGTAGCTACTTGGGGAGGGGGCAATGGCTACACCTTC

J: TRBJ1-1
length: 15
V: TRBV7-9
D: NA
size: NA
CDR3: CASSTSGHMNTEAFF
DNA: TGTGCCAGCAGCACTTCGGGACACATGAACACTGAAGCTTTCTTT

J: TRBJ2-3
length: 16
V: TRBV4-1
D: TRBD2
size: NA
CDR3: CASSHRAGGQGDTQYF
DNA: TGCGCCAGCAGCCACCGGGCGGGGGGGCAGGGAGATACGCAGTATTTT

J: TRBJ1-2
length: 17
V: TRBV15
D: NA
size: NA
CDR3: CATSRVTDRLPSYGYTF
DNA: TGTGCCACCAGCAGAGTAACCGACAGGCTCCCCTCCTATGGCTACACCTTC

J: TRBJ2-1
length: 20
V: TRBV7-2
D: NA
size: many
CDR3: CASSLSLGMPGRSSYNEQFF
DNA: TGTGCCAGCAGCTTATCTCTGGGAATGCCGGGACGGAGCTCCTACAATGAGCAGTTCTTC

J: TRBJ1-3
length: 14
V: TRBV12-3/TRBV12-4
D: NA
size: NA
CDR3: CASSTSGNGNTIYF
DNA: TGTGCCAGCAGTACGTCAGGAAATGGAAACACCATATATTTT

J: TRBJ2-4
length: 22
V: TRBV3-1
D: TRBD1
size: NA
CDR3: CASSQDQLFYRDRSIAKNIQYF
DNA: TGTGCCAGCAGCCAAGATCAACTTTTCTACCGGGACAGATCAATAGCCAAAAACATTCAGTACTTC

J: TRBJ1-2
length: 16
V: TRBV5-4
D: NA
size: NA
CDR3: CANSLEKGRSNYGYTF
DNA: TGTGCCAACAGCTTGGAGAAGGGTCGGAGTAACTATGGCTACACCTTC

J: TRBJ2-3
length: 16
V: TRBV11-3
D: TRBD2
size: few
CDR3: CASSRTTSGFTDTQYF
DNA: TGTGCCAGCAGCCGTACGACTAGCGGGTTCACAGATACGCAGTATTTT

J: TRBJ2-1
length: 13
V: TRBV27
D: NA
size: few
CDR3: CASSPGTAGGQFF
DNA: TGTGCCAGCAGTCCGGGGACGGCCGGAGGTCAGTTCTTC

J: TRBJ1-2
length: 13
V: TRBV7-9
D: NA
size: few
CDR3: CASTHDRNRGYTF
DNA: TGTGCCAGCACCCATGACAGGAATCGTGGCTACACCTTC

J: TRBJ2-5
length: 13
V: TRBV6-5
D: NA
size: NA
CDR3: CASSYSAQETQYF
DNA: TGTGCCAGTAGTTACTCGGCTCAAGAGACCCAGTACTTC

J: TRBJ2-5
length: 16
V: TRBV27
D: TRBD1
size: once
CDR3: CASSSVGQGAGETQYF
DNA: TGTGCCAGCAGTTCCGTCGGACAGGGGGCTGGGGAGACCCAGTACTTC

J: TRBJ2-2
length: 12
V: TRBV27
D: NA
size: NA
CDR3: CASSPVTGEMFF
DNA: TGTGCCAGCAGCCCGGTCACCGGGGAGATGTTTTTT

J: TRBJ2-6
length: 17
V: TRBV27
D: NA
size: NA
CDR3: CASSSRTDTSGANVLTF
DNA: TGTGCCAGCAGTTCCCGAACCGACACCTCTGGGGCCAACGTCCTGACTTTC

J: TRBJ2-2
length: 15
V: TRBV12-3/TRBV12-4
D: NA
size: few
CDR3: CASSLRSGMSGELFF
DNA: TGTGCCAGCTCCCTCCGGTCGGGGATGAGCGGGGAGCTGTTTTTT

J: TRBJ2-7
length: 13
V: TRBV7-9
D: TRBD2
size: few
CDR3: CASSGEGRYEQYF
DNA: TGTGCCAGCAGCGGGGAGGGACGTTACGAGCAGTACTTC

J: TRBJ2-7
length: 16
V: TRBV15
D: TRBD1
size: few
CDR3: CATSSAGQGLSYEQYF
DNA: TGTGCCACCAGCAGCGCTGGACAGGGTCTTTCCTACGAGCAGTACTTC

J: TRBJ2-1
length: 16
V: TRBV4-3
D: TRBD2
size: few
CDR3: CASSPRWAGGYNEQFF
DNA: TGCGCCAGCAGCCCCCGCTGGGCGGGGGGCTACAATGAGCAGTTCTTC

J: TRBJ1-1
length: 14
V: TRBV13
D: NA
size: NA
CDR3: CASRGAPLNTEAFF
DNA: TGTGCCAGCAGGGGGGCACCCTTGAACACTGAAGCTTTCTTT

J: TRBJ1-2
length: 22
V: TRBV6-8
D: NA
size: few
CDR3: CASSYEESGRAEYPISVYGYTF
DNA: TGTGCCAGCAGTTACGAGGAGTCAGGGAGGGCCGAATATCCTATATCCGTCTATGGCTACACCTTC

J: TRBJ2-2
length: 15
V: TRBV27
D: NA
size: NA
CDR3: CASSLSGLGAGELFF
DNA: TGTGCCAGCAGTTTGTCAGGACTTGGGGCCGGGGAGCTGTTTTTT

J: TRBJ2-6
length: 19
V: TRBV28
D: TRBD2
size: NA
CDR3: CASSARWARGGAGANVLTF
DNA: TGTGCCAGCAGTGCCCGATGGGCGCGGGGGGGCGCTGGGGCCAACGTCCTGACTTTC

J: TRBJ2-2
length: 12
V: TRBV4-3
D: NA
size: NA
CDR3: CAGQMNTGELFF
DNA: TGCGCCGGACAAATGAACACCGGGGAGCTGTTTTTT

J: TRBJ1-1
length: 13
V: TRBV6-2/TRBV6-3
D: NA
size: NA
CDR3: CATHFRPNTEAFF
DNA: TGTGCCACCCACTTCCGACCGAACACTGAAGCTTTCTTT

J: TRBJ1-1
length: 15
V: TRBV2
D: TRBD1
size: NA
CDR3: CASSEPGDRNTEAFF
DNA: TGTGCCAGCAGTGAACCTGGGGACAGGAACACTGAAGCTTTCTTT

J: TRBJ1-5
length: 14
V: TRBV4-1
D: NA
size: few
CDR3: CASSPDLSNQPQHF
DNA: TGTGCCAGCAGCCCGGACCTTAGCAATCAGCCCCAGCATTTT

J: TRBJ2-4
length: 17
V: TRBV7-9
D: TRBD2
size: NA
CDR3: CASSLGIAGLAKNIQYF
DNA: TGTGCCAGCAGCTTAGGGATAGCGGGGCTAGCCAAAAACATTCAGTACTTC

J: TRBJ2-5
length: 16
V: TRBV20-1
D: TRBD2
size: NA
CDR3: CSARDRAGIKGETQYF
DNA: TGCAGTGCTAGAGATCGAGCGGGGATTAAAGGGGAGACCCAGTACTTC

J: TRBJ1-4
length: 13
V: TRBV7-8
D: NA
size: NA
CDR3: CASSLAGTGKLFF
DNA: TGTGCCAGCAGCTTAGCAGGGACTGGGAAACTGTTTTTT